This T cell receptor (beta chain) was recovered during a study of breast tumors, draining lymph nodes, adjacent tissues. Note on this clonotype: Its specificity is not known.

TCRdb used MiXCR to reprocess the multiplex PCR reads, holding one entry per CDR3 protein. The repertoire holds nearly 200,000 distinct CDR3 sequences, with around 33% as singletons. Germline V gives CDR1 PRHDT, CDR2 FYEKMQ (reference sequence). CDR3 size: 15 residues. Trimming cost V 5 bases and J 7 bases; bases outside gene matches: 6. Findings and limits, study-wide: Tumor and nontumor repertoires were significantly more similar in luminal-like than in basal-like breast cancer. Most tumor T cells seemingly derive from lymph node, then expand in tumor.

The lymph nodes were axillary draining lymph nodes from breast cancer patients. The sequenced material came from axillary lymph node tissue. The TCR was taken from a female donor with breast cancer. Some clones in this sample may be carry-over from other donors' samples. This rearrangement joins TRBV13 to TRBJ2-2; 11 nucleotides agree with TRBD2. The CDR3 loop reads CASSPLAGGIGELFF. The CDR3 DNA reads TGTGCCAGCAGCCCTCTAGCGGGAGGCATCGGGGAGCTGTTTTTT.